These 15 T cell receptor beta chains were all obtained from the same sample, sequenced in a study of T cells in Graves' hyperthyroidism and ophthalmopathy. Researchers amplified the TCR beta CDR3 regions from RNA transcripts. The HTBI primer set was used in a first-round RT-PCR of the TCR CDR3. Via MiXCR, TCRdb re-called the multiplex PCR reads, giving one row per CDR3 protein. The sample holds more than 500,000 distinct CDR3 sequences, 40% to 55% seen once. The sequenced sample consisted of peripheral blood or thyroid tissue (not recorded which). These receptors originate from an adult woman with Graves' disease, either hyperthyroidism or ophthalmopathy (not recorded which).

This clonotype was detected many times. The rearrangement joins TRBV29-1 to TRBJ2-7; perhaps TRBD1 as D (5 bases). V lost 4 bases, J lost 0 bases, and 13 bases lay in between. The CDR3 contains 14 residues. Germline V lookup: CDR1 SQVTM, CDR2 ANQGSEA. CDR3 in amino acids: CSVAGRDSSYEQYF. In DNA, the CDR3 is TGCAGCGTTGCGGGCAGGGATAGCTCCTACGAGCAGTACTTC.

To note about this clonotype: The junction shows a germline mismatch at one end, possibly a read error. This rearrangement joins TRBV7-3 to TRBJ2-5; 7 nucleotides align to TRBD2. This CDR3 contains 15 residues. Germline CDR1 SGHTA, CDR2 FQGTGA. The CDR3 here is CASSLDAGVVETQYF. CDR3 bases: TGCGCCAGCAGCCTCGATGCGGGAGTTGTGGAGACCCAGTACTTC.

CDR3 sequence: CASCGASGSDEQYF. DNA of the CDR3: TGTGCCAGCTGTGGGGCTAGCGGGAGTGACGAGCAGTACTTC. The chain has TRBV6-5 and TRBJ2-7; 10 positions match TRBD2. This CDR3 contains 14 residues. Germline V CDR1 and CDR2: MNHEY, SVGAGI. The trim removed 8 bases at V and 5 bases at J, leaving 9 bases unmatched.

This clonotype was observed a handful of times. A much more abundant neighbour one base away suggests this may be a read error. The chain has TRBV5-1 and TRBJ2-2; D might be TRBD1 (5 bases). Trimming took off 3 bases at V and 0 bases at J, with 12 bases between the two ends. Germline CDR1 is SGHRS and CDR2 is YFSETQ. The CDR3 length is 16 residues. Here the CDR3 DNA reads TGCGCCAGCAGCTCAAACGACAGATCGAACACCGGGGAGCTGTTTTTT. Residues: CASSSNDRSNTGELFF.

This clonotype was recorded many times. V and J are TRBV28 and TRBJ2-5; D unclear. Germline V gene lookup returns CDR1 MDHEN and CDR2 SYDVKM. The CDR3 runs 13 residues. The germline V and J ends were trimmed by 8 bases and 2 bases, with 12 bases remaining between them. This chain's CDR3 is CASRNWRQETQYF. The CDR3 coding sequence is TGTGCCAGCCGAAACTGGCGGCAAGAGACCCAGTACTTC.

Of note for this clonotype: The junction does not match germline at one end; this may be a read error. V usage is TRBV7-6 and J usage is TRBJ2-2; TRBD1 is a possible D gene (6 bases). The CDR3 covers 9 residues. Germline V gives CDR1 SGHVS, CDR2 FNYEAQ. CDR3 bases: TGTGCCAGCAGCTTAGGAGGGGGTTTT. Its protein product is CASSLGGGF.

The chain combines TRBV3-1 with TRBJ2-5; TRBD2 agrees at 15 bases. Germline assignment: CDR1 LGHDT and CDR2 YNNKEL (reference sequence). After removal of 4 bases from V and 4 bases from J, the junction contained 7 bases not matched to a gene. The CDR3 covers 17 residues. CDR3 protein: CASSPGLAGGALETQYF. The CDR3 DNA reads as TGTGCCAGCAGCCCGGGACTAGCGGGAGGAGCTCTAGAGACCCAGTACTTC.

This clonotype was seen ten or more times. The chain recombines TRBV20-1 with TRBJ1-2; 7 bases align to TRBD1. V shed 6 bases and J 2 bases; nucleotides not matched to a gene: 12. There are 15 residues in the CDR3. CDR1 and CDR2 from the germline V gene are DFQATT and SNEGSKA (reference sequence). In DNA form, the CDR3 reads TGCAGTGCCCCGGCTGTGACAGGGCACAACTATGGCTACACCTTC. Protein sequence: CSAPAVTGHNYGYTF.

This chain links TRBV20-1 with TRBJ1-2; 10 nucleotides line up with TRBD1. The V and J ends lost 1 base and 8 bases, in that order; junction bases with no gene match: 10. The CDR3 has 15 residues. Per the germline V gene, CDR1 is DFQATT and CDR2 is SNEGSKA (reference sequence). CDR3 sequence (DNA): TGCAGTGCTAGAGGGGCGAGACAGGGGGCGCGCGGCTACACCTTC. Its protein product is CSARGARQGARGYTF.

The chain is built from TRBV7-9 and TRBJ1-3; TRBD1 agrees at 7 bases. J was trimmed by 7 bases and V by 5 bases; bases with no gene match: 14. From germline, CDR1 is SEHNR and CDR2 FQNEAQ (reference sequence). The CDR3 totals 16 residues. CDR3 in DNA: TGTGCCAGCAGCCAAGTAGGGGGCGAGGGGGTGAACACCATATATTTT. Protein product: CASSQVGGEGVNTIYF.

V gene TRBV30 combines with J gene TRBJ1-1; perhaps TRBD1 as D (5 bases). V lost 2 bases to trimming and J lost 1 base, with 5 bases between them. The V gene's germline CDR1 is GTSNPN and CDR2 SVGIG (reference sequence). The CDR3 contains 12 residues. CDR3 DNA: TGTGCCTGGAGTCAGGGGAACACTGAAGCTTTCTTT. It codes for CAWSQGNTEAFF.

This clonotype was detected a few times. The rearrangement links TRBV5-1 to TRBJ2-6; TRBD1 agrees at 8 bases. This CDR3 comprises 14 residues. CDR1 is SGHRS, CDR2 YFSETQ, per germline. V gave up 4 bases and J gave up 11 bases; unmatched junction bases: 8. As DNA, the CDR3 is TGCGCCAGCAGCGCCGAGACAGGGGTCGACGTCCTGACTTTC. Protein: CASSAETGVDVLTF.

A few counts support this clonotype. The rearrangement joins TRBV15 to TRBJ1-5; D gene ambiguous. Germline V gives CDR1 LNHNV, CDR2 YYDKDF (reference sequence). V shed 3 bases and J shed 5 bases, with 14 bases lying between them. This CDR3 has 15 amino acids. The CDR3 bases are TGTGCCACCAGCAGCCAAGTTGCGGTGGATCAGCCCCAGCATTTT. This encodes CATSSQVAVDQPQHF.

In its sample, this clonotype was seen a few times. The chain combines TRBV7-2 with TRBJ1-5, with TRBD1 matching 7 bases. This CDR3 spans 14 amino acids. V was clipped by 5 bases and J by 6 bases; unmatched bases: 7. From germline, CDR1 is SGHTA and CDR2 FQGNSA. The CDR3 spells CASSARTGGQPQHF. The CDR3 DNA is TGTGCCAGCAGCGCCAGGACAGGCGGTCAGCCCCAGCATTTT.

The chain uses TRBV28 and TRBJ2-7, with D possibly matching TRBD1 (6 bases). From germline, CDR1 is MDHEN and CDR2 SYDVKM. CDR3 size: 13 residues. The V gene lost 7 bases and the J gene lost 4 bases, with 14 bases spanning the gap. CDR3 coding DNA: TGTGCCAGCAAGGGCACAGGGACATACGAGCAGTACTTC. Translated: CASKGTGTYEQYF.